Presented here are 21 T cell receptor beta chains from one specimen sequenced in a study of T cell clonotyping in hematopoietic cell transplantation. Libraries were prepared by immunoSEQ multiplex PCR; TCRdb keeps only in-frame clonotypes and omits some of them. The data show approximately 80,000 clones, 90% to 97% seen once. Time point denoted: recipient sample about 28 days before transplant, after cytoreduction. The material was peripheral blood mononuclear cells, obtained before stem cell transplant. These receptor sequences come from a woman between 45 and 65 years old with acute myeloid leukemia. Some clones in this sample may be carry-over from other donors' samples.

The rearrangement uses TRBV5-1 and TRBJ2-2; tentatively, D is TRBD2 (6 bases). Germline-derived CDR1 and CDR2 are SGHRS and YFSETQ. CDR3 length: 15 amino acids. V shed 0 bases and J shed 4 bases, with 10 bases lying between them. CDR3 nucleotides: TGCGCCAGCAGCTTGGCGGCGGGGCTCACCGGGGAGCTGTTTTTT. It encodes CASSLAAGLTGELFF.

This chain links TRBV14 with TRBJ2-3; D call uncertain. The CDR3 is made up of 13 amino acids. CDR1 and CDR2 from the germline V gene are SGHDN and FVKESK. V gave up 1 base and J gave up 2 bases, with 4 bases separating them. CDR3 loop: CASSQGATDTQYF. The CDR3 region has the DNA TGTGCCAGCAGCCAAGGGGCCACAGATACGCAGTATTTT.

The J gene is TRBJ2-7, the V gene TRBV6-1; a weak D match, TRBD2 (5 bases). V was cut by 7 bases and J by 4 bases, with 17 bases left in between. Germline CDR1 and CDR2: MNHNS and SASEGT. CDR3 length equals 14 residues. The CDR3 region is CASILGAWDYEQYF. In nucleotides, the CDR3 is TGTGCCAGCATTCTGGGAGCTTGGGATTACGAGCAGTACTTC.

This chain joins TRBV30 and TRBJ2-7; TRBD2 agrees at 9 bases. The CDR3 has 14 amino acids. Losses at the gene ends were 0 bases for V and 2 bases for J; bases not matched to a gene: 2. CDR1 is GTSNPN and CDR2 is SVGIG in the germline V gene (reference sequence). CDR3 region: CAWSVGGGAYEQYF. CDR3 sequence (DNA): TGTGCCTGGAGTGTGGGCGGGGGGGCCTACGAGCAGTACTTC.

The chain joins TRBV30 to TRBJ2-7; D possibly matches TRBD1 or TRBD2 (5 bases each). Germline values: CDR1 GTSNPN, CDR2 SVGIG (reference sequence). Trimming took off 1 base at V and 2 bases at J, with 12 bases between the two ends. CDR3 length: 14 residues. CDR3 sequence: CAWSGGTNTYEQYF. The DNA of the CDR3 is TGTGCCTGGAGTGGTGGGACCAACACCTACGAGCAGTACTTC.

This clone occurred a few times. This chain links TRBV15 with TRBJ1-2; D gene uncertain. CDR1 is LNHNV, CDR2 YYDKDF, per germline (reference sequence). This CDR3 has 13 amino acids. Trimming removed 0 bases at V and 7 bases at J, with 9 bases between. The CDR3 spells CATSRDSFSGYTF. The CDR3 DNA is TGTGCCACCAGCAGAGACAGCTTCAGTGGCTACACCTTC.

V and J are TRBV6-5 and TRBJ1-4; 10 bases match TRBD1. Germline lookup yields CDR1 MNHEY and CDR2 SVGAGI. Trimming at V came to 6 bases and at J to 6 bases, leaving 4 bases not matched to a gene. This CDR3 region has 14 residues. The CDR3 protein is CASSSGTGDEKLFF. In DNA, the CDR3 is TGTGCCAGCAGCAGCGGGACAGGGGATGAAAAACTGTTTTTT.

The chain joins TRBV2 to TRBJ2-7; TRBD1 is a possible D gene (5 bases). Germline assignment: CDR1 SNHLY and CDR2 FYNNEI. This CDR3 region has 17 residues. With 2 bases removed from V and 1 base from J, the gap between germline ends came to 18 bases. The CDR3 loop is CASSEIFWLGASYEQYF. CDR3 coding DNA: TGTGCCAGCAGTGAAATCTTTTGGCTAGGGGCATCCTACGAGCAGTACTTC.

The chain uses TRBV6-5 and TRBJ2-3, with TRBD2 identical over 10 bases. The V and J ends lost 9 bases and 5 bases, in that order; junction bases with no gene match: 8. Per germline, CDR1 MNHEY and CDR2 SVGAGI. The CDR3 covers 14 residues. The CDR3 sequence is CASSLAGVVDTQYF. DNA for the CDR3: TGTGCCAGTAGTCTAGCGGGAGTTGTAGATACGCAGTATTTT.

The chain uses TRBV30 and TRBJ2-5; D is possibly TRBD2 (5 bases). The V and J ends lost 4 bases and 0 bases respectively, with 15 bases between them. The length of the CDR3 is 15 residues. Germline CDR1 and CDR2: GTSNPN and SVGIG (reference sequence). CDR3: CAWIRSGLYQETQYF. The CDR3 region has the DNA TGTGCCTGGATAAGAAGCGGTCTGTACCAAGAGACCCAGTACTTC.

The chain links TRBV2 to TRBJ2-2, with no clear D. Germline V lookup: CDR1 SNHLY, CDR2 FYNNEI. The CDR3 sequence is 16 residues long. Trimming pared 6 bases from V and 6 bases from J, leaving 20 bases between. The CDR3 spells CASSHEVATWAGELFF. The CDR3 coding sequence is TGTGCCAGCAGCCATGAGGTGGCCACCTGGGCCGGGGAGCTGTTTTTT.

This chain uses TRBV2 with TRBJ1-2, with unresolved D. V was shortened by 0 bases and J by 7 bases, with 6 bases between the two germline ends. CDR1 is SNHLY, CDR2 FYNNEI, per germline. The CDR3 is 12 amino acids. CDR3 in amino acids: CASSEAGLGYTF. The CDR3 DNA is TGTGCCAGCAGTGAAGCAGGGCTTGGCTACACCTTC. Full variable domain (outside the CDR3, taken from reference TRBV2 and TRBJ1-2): EPEVTQTPSHQVTQMGQEVILRCVPISNHLYFYWYRQILGQKVEFLVSFYNNEISEKSEIFDDQFSVERPDGSNFTLKIRSTKLEDSAMYFCASSEAGLGYTFGSGTRLTVV.

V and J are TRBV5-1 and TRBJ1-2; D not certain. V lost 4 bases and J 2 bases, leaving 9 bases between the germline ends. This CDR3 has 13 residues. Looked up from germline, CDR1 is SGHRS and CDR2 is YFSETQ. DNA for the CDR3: TGCGCCAGCAGCCGGCCGGGGAACTATGGCTACACCTTC. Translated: CASSRPGNYGYTF.

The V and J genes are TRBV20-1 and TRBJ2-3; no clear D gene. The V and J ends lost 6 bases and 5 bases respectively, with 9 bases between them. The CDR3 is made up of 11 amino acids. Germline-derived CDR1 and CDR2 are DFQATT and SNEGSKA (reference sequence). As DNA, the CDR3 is TGCAGTGCCTGGGTCGGAGATACGCAGTATTTT. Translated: CSAWVGDTQYF.

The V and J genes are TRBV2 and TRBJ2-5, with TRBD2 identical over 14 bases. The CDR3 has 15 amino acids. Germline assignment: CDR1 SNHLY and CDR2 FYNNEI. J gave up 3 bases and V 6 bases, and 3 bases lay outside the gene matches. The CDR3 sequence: CASREGLAGEETQYF. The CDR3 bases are TGTGCCAGCAGGGAGGGACTAGCGGGAGAAGAGACCCAGTACTTC.

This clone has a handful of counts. The CDR3 DNA reads TGTGCCAGCAGCTTAAGTGACAGGTTCCACGAGCAGTACTTC. Protein: CASSLSDRFHEQYF. The rearrangement uses TRBV7-2 and TRBJ2-7; the D gene is possibly TRBD1 (6 bases). The germline V gene has CDR1 SGHTA and CDR2 FQGNSA. The CDR3 has 14 residues. Between the trimmed V and J ends, which lost 2 bases and 5 bases, there was a span of 13 bases.

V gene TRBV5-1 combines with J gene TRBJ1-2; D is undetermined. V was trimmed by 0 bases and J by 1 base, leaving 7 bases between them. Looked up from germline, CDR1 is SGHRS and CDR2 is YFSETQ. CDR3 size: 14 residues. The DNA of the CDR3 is TGCGCCAGCAGCTTGGAGGCAGATAACTATGGCTACACCTTC. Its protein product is CASSLEADNYGYTF.

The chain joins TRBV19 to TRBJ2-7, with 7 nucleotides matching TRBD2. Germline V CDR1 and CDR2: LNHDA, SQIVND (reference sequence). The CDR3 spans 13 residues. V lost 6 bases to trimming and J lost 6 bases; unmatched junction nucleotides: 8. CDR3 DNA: TGTGCCAGTAGCTCGACCAGGGAGGGCGAGCAGTACTTC. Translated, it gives CASSSTREGEQYF.

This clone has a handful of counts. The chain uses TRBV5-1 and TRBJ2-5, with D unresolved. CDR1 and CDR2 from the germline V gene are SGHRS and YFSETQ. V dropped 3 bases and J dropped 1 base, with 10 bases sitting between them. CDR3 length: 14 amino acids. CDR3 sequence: CASSSDGFQETQYF. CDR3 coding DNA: TGCGCCAGCAGCTCGGACGGGTTCCAAGAGACCCAGTACTTC.

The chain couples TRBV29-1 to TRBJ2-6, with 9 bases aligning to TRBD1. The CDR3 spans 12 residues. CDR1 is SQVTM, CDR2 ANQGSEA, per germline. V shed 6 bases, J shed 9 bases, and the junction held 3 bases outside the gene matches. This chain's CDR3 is CSVGGQGNVLTF. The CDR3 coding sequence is TGCAGCGTGGGGGGACAGGGCAACGTCCTGACTTTC. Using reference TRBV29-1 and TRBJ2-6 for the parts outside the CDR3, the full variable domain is SAVISQKPSRDICQRGTSLTIQCQVDSQVTMMFWYRQQPGQSLTLIATANQGSEATYESGFVIDKFPISRPNLTFSTLTVSNMSPEDSSIYLCSVGGQGNVLTFGAGSRLTVL.

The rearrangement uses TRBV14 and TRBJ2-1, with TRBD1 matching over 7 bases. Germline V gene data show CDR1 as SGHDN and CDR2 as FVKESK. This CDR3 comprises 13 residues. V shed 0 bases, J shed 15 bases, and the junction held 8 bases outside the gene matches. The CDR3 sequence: CASSQDLGGRPFF. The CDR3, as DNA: TGTGCCAGCAGCCAAGATCTAGGGGGCAGGCCGTTCTTC.